Listed below are T cell receptor beta chains from one sample, sequenced in a study of blood T cells in healthy people across ages. In TCRdb, the 5' RACE reads were re-called with MiXCR into one record per CDR3 protein. Of 950,000 to 1,200,000 distinct CDR3 sequences listed, 30% to 40% are singletons. Sequencing used blood. Every receptor here comes from a man aged 18 to 29 in good health. The CDR3 runs from the conserved cysteine through the conserved F or W. The D gene is left open where the match is weak. Clone sizes are given selectively: once, few, many, or a class where the clone is expanded.

clone_size,v_call,j_call,d_call,cdr3_nt,cdr3_aa
NA,TRBV27,TRBJ2-1,NA,TGTGCCAGCAGCCCAGGGTACAGAGGCTACAATGAGCAGTTCTTC,CASSPGYRGYNEQFF
NA,TRBV15,TRBJ1-4,NA,TGTGCCACCAGCAGAGGCCCACAGCTTAATGAAAAACTGTTTTTT,CATSRGPQLNEKLFF
many,TRBV12-3/TRBV12-4,TRBJ1-5,TRBD1,TGTGCCAGCAGTTTAAGGACAGGCAGCAATCAGCCCCAGCATTTT,CASSLRTGSNQPQHF
few,TRBV12-3/TRBV12-4,TRBJ2-7,TRBD1,TGTGCCAGCAGGGGACAGGGGACTTACGAGCGGTACTTC,CASRGQGTYERYF
NA,TRBV7-2,TRBJ2-3,NA,TGTGCCAGCCAAGGACGGTTCACAGATACGCAGTATTTT,CASQGRFTDTQYF
NA,TRBV20-1,TRBJ1-2,NA,TGCAGTGGCCGGGACGGCCAATTCTATGGCTACACCTTC,CSGRDGQFYGYTF
NA,TRBV12-3/TRBV12-4,TRBJ2-7,TRBD1,TGTGCCAGCAGTTCGGATCTTTACCGGGACAGGGGTTACGAGCAGTACTTC,CASSSDLYRDRGYEQYF
NA,TRBV4-3,TRBJ2-1,TRBD1,TGCGCCAGCAGCCAAGATGTCCCCGGCGACAGGGCAGACAGGGTCGATGAGCAGTTCTTC,CASSQDVPGDRADRVDEQFF
many,TRBV10-3,TRBJ1-5,NA,TGTGCCATCAGTGGTGGAGGTCAGCCCCAGCATTTT,CAISGGGQPQHF
few,TRBV20-1,TRBJ2-3,TRBD2,TGCAGTGCCTCCTTGGGAGCGGGGAGCACAGATACGCAGTATTTT,CSASLGAGSTDTQYF
NA,TRBV4-1,TRBJ2-2,TRBD2,TGCGCCAGCAGCCCCAATAGCGGGGGGGCCCCCGGGGAGCTGTTTTTT,CASSPNSGGAPGELFF
few,TRBV4-3,TRBJ1-1,NA,TGCGCCAGCAGCTCGATTAGCGGTGGACCGCGCACTGAAGCTTTCTTT,CASSSISGGPRTEAFF
many,TRBV20-1,TRBJ2-1,NA,TGCAGTGCTAGCGAGGCGATGAGCTCCTACAATGAGCAGTTCTTC,CSASEAMSSYNEQFF
few,TRBV14,TRBJ1-2,NA,TGTGCCAGCAGCCGGCAGGGCCGACCTACGGGCTACACCTTC,CASSRQGRPTGYTF
NA,TRBV7-9,TRBJ2-7,TRBD1,TGTGCCTTCCAGGGCGGGACAGGCTACGAGCAGTACTTC,CAFQGGTGYEQYF
few,TRBV5-1,TRBJ1-2,TRBD1,TGCGCCAGCAGCATGATACAGGGGGCGTTGGATGGCTACACCTTC,CASSMIQGALDGYTF
many,TRBV7-2,TRBJ2-3,NA,TGTGCCAGCAGCCTACAGGGGGGGCCAGATACGCAGTATTTT,CASSLQGGPDTQYF
NA,TRBV5-1,TRBJ1-6,NA,TGCGCCAGCAGCTTGGAGGTGAGTCGGGCAGATTCACCCCTCCACTTT,CASSLEVSRADSPLHF
few,TRBV6-5,TRBJ1-1,NA,TGTGCCAGCAGTTACTCGGCGGGGGACACTGAAGCTTTCTTT,CASSYSAGDTEAFF
few,TRBV20-1,TRBJ2-4,TRBD2,TGCAGTGCCGCCCCGGGGACTAGCGGGGGGGGAAACATTCAGTACTTC,CSAAPGTSGGGNIQYF
NA,TRBV20-1,TRBJ2-7,NA,TGCAGTGTTAGAGTTGAAACAAGGGGGTTCTACGAGCAGTACTTC,CSVRVETRGFYEQYF
NA,TRBV14,TRBJ1-2,NA,TGTGCCAGCAGCCAGGGGTACGAATATGGCTACACCTTC,CASSQGYEYGYTF
NA,TRBV6-6,TRBJ1-2,NA,TGTGCCAGCAGCCTTTTTAATGAAGGGGGGCAAGGCTATGGCCACACCTTC,CASSLFNEGGQGYGHTF
few,TRBV27,TRBJ1-2,NA,TGTGCCAGCAGTTTCCGATCGGGCGGGCACTATGGCTACACCTTC,CASSFRSGGHYGYTF
NA,TRBV6-2/TRBV6-3,TRBJ2-1,NA,TGTGCCAGCAGTACCGGACTGGGCTGGGATGAGCAGTTCTTC,CASSTGLGWDEQFF
few,TRBV4-3,TRBJ1-2,NA,TGCGCCAGCAGCCAAGAGGAAAGGGTTGGCAGCTCTAACTATGGCTACACCTTC,CASSQEERVGSSNYGYTF
NA,TRBV20-1,TRBJ2-7,NA,TGCAGTGCTGGAACGACAGCGGCTAACTACGAGCAGTACTTC,CSAGTTAANYEQYF
NA,TRBV7-6,TRBJ1-4,NA,TGTGCCAGCTTTTACCCGGACCGTGAAACTAATGAAAAACTGTTTTTT,CASFYPDRETNEKLFF